Many counts were recorded for the clone carrying this TCR beta chain. Its antigen is undetermined. After removal of 3 bases from V and 7 bases from J, the junction contained 4 bases not matched to a gene. This CDR3 has 14 amino acids. The data were obtained in a study of identical twins. Broader study findings: With abundant cord blood beta clonotypes, insertions were fewer; memory repertoires showed no such pattern.

Template switching created a universal primer site, and the cDNA included unique molecular identifiers. TCRdb called the 5' RACE reads again in MiXCR, with one record for every CDR3 protein. The table lists 1.5 million to 2 million distinct CDR3 sequences, roughly 35% of them singletons. This chain joins TRBV12-3 or TRBV12-4 and TRBJ1-5; 9 nucleotides line up with TRBD1. The sequencing input was cord blood. The receptor was isolated from a newborn girl in good health. The CDR3 bases are TGTGCCAGCAGTTTCACAGGGGGCGGGCAGCCCCAGCATTTT. Translated: CASSFTGGGQPQHF.